This TCR beta chain was recovered during a study of response to subunit inactivated influenza vaccine. Study-level results: The authors proposed limited new T cell recruitment per seasonal influenza vaccination.

TCRdb reprocessed the RT-PCR reads with MiXCR, giving one entry per CDR3 protein. The top ten clones hold under 13% of a sample with 750,000 to 850,000 distinct CDR3 sequences, about 18% of them seen once. This clonotype was counted a few times. Its target is not known. The conserved closing phenylalanine or tryptophan is absent in this CDR3, likely reflecting a read error. The CDR3 loop spans 14 amino acids. Germline CDR1 DFQATT, CDR2 SNEGSKA (reference sequence). The V gene lost 3 bases and the J gene lost 0 bases, with 12 bases spanning the gap. The receptor was isolated from a man in his fifties who received an inactivated influenza vaccine. The sample in question was PBMCs from blood, obtained less than 6 days after vaccination. V gene TRBV20-1 combines with J gene TRBJ2-7; no clear D gene. CDR3 bases: TGCAGTGCTAGTTATCGGCACCTCTCCTACGAGCAGTACTTG. Protein sequence: CSASYRHLSYEQYL.